Listed below are T cell receptor beta chains from one sample, sequenced in a study of graft-versus-host responses after intestinal transplantation. TCRdb's copy holds only in-frame clones and misses some; the assay was immunoSEQ multiplex PCR. Here the sample spans about 21,000 clones, approximately 89% being singletons. The sample was PBMCs, taken about 63 days after intestinal transplantation. The receptors were gathered from a human patient who received an intestinal transplant, so some T cells may come from the graft donor. Both conserved end residues are part of each CDR3. Each record gives: J gene, D gene, clone size, V gene, CDR3 DNA, CDR3 protein. D genes are given only for firm matches. Some rows mark clone size as missing; the rest say once, few, many or name a class of expanded clone.

J gene: TRBJ1-5; D gene: NA; clone size: NA; V gene: TRBV5-6; CDR3 DNA: TGTGCCAGCACCCGCTGGAGGGATGGGGTCAATCAGCCCCAGCATTTT; CDR3 protein: CASTRWRDGVNQPQHF
J gene: TRBJ2-2; D gene: NA; clone size: NA; V gene: TRBV4-1; CDR3 DNA: TGCGCCAGCAGCTCCCGGGACGAATACACCGGGGAGCTGTTTTTT; CDR3 protein: CASSSRDEYTGELFF
J gene: TRBJ1-2; D gene: NA; clone size: NA; V gene: TRBV7-9; CDR3 DNA: TGTGCCAGCAGCTTAGTGGCAGTAGGCTACACCTTC; CDR3 protein: CASSLVAVGYTF
J gene: TRBJ2-7; D gene: TRBD1; clone size: NA; V gene: TRBV4-3; CDR3 DNA: TGCGCCAGCAGCGTAGCTACAGGGGAAGCGCACGAGCAGTACTTC; CDR3 protein: CASSVATGEAHEQYF
J gene: TRBJ1-3; D gene: NA; clone size: once; V gene: TRBV4-3; CDR3 DNA: TGCGCCAGCAGCCAAGATCCCGGATCTGGAAACACCATATATTTT; CDR3 protein: CASSQDPGSGNTIYF
J gene: TRBJ1-2; D gene: TRBD1; clone size: NA; V gene: TRBV11-3; CDR3 DNA: TGTGCCAGCAGCCCGACAGGGGAGGGTGAGGCTAACTATGGCTACACCTTC; CDR3 protein: CASSPTGEGEANYGYTF
J gene: TRBJ1-1; D gene: TRBD1; clone size: NA; V gene: TRBV6-5; CDR3 DNA: TGTGCCAGCAGTTATAGGGGGCGCGGCACTGAAGCTTTCTTT; CDR3 protein: CASSYRGRGTEAFF
J gene: TRBJ1-1; D gene: TRBD1; clone size: NA; V gene: TRBV11-2; CDR3 DNA: TGTGCCAGCAGACCTCGGACAGGGAATTTGGCGAAAGCTTTCTTT; CDR3 protein: CASRPRTGNLAKAFF
J gene: TRBJ2-7; D gene: NA; clone size: NA; V gene: TRBV19; CDR3 DNA: TGTGCCAGTAGTATAGGGACAGATTACGAGCAGTACTTC; CDR3 protein: CASSIGTDYEQYF
J gene: TRBJ1-3; D gene: NA; clone size: NA; V gene: TRBV15; CDR3 DNA: TGTGCCACCAGCAGAGAGCATAGACTAACCAGGGACTCTGGAAACACCATATATTTT; CDR3 protein: CATSREHRLTRDSGNTIYF
J gene: TRBJ1-2; D gene: NA; clone size: NA; V gene: TRBV5-1; CDR3 DNA: TGCGCCAGCAGCCACCCGGATGAGGGCTACACCTTC; CDR3 protein: CASSHPDEGYTF
J gene: TRBJ1-2; D gene: NA; clone size: few; V gene: TRBV6-4; CDR3 DNA: TGTGCCAGCAGTGAGGCAGGGGACGGCTATGGCTACACCTTC; CDR3 protein: CASSEAGDGYGYTF
J gene: TRBJ2-5; D gene: NA; clone size: NA; V gene: TRBV10-2; CDR3 DNA: TGCGCCAGCAGTGGACCCGGGACAAACCAAGAGACCCAGTACTTC; CDR3 protein: CASSGPGTNQETQYF
J gene: TRBJ1-6; D gene: NA; clone size: NA; V gene: TRBV4-3; CDR3 DNA: TGCGCCAGCAGCCAAGTTTATAATTCACCCCTCCACTTT; CDR3 protein: CASSQVYNSPLHF
J gene: TRBJ2-7; D gene: NA; clone size: NA; V gene: TRBV5-1; CDR3 DNA: TGCGCCAGCAGTGGGGGCCTCTCCTACGAGCAGTACTTC; CDR3 protein: CASSGGLSYEQYF
J gene: TRBJ2-3; D gene: NA; clone size: NA; V gene: TRBV10-3; CDR3 DNA: TGTGCCACCCTAAGCACAGATACGCAGTATTTT; CDR3 protein: CATLSTDTQYF
J gene: TRBJ2-3; D gene: NA; clone size: NA; V gene: TRBV6-4; CDR3 DNA: TGTGCCAGCAGTGGAAGTGGGGAGGCCACAGATACGCAGTATTTT; CDR3 protein: CASSGSGEATDTQYF
J gene: TRBJ1-6; D gene: NA; clone size: NA; V gene: TRBV7-2; CDR3 DNA: TGTGCCAGCAGCTCGCTATATAATTCACCCCTCCACTTT; CDR3 protein: CASSSLYNSPLHF
J gene: TRBJ1-2; D gene: TRBD1; clone size: NA; V gene: TRBV7-9; CDR3 DNA: TGTGCCAGCAGCTTTGAGACAGGGGGCTTCTATGGCTACACCTTC; CDR3 protein: CASSFETGGFYGYTF
J gene: TRBJ2-7; D gene: NA; clone size: few; V gene: TRBV7-9; CDR3 DNA: TGTGCCAGAGTCTGGGGGCGTAGATCCTACGAGCAGTACTTC; CDR3 protein: CARVWGRRSYEQYF
J gene: TRBJ1-3; D gene: NA; clone size: NA; V gene: TRBV7-2; CDR3 DNA: TGTGCCAGCAGTGTCACAGGGAGTGACACCATATATTTT; CDR3 protein: CASSVTGSDTIYF
J gene: TRBJ2-1; D gene: NA; clone size: once; V gene: TRBV19; CDR3 DNA: TGTGCCAGTAGTTTAGTCCAGGGCTATGAGCAGTTCTTC; CDR3 protein: CASSLVQGYEQFF
J gene: TRBJ2-7; D gene: NA; clone size: NA; V gene: TRBV11-2; CDR3 DNA: TGTGCCAGCAGCTTTGGGACCTACGAGCAGTACTTC; CDR3 protein: CASSFGTYEQYF
J gene: TRBJ1-4; D gene: TRBD1; clone size: NA; V gene: TRBV5-1; CDR3 DNA: TGCGCCAGCAGCCCTCGGACAGGGGACGTTTCTAATGAAAAACTGTTTTTT; CDR3 protein: CASSPRTGDVSNEKLFF
J gene: TRBJ2-5; D gene: TRBD1; clone size: NA; V gene: TRBV19; CDR3 DNA: TGTGCCAGTAGTATAAGGGGGACAGGGGGCCGGGAGACCCAGTACTTC; CDR3 protein: CASSIRGTGGRETQYF
J gene: TRBJ2-7; D gene: TRBD2; clone size: NA; V gene: TRBV4-1; CDR3 DNA: TGCGCCAGCAGCCAAGTTGCGGGGGGCCATCGGTACTTC; CDR3 protein: CASSQVAGGHRYF
J gene: TRBJ2-3; D gene: NA; clone size: NA; V gene: TRBV10-1; CDR3 DNA: TGCGCCAGCAGTCCGACGGACTCAGATACGCAGTATTTT; CDR3 protein: CASSPTDSDTQYF
J gene: TRBJ2-2; D gene: NA; clone size: few; V gene: TRBV4-3; CDR3 DNA: TGCGCCAGCAGCCAAGGAGGGACCGGGGAGCTGTTTTTT; CDR3 protein: CASSQGGTGELFF
J gene: TRBJ2-7; D gene: TRBD2; clone size: NA; V gene: TRBV30; CDR3 DNA: TGTGCCTGGACCACCCAGTGGGGGACTAGCGGGTTCTACGAGCAGTACTTC; CDR3 protein: CAWTTQWGTSGFYEQYF
J gene: TRBJ2-3; D gene: NA; clone size: NA; V gene: TRBV6-6; CDR3 DNA: TGTGCCAGCAGTTACTCGGATACGCAGTATTTT; CDR3 protein: CASSYSDTQYF
J gene: TRBJ2-1; D gene: NA; clone size: NA; V gene: TRBV9; CDR3 DNA: TGTGCCAGCAGCCCCCCAAGCGAGAACAATGAGCAGTTCTTC; CDR3 protein: CASSPPSENNEQFF
J gene: TRBJ2-3; D gene: TRBD2; clone size: NA; V gene: TRBV6-4; CDR3 DNA: TGTGCCAGCAGTGACGGAGCGGGGGGCACAGATACGCAGTATTTT; CDR3 protein: CASSDGAGGTDTQYF
J gene: TRBJ2-3; D gene: NA; clone size: NA; V gene: TRBV6-1; CDR3 DNA: TGTGCCAGCAGGCCCCCTACCGCACCGCAGTATTTT; CDR3 protein: CASRPPTAPQYF
J gene: TRBJ1-1; D gene: NA; clone size: NA; V gene: TRBV2; CDR3 DNA: TGTGCCAGCAGTGCCTTAGGTGGCAGGGCCCCTGCTGAAGCTTTCTTT; CDR3 protein: CASSALGGRAPAEAFF
J gene: TRBJ1-2; D gene: NA; clone size: NA; V gene: TRBV27; CDR3 DNA: TGTGCCAGCAGTTTAAGCCAGGGCCTGGGAGATGGCTACACCTTC; CDR3 protein: CASSLSQGLGDGYTF
J gene: TRBJ2-5; D gene: NA; clone size: once; V gene: TRBV2; CDR3 DNA: TGTGCCAGCAGAGATTATACACACAACCAAGAGACCCAGTACTTC; CDR3 protein: CASRDYTHNQETQYF
J gene: TRBJ1-4; D gene: NA; clone size: NA; V gene: TRBV30; CDR3 DNA: TGTGCCTGGAGTGGCAGGGAGAGGTTGTGGGGTAATGAAAAACTGTTTTTT; CDR3 protein: CAWSGRERLWGNEKLFF
J gene: TRBJ1-1; D gene: NA; clone size: NA; V gene: TRBV5-8; CDR3 DNA: TGTGCCAGCAGCTTTGGAGGGGGAGAGACTGAAGCTTTCTTT; CDR3 protein: CASSFGGGETEAFF
J gene: TRBJ1-1; D gene: NA; clone size: NA; V gene: TRBV19; CDR3 DNA: TGTGCCAGTAGTATTCCGGGGGGTTTCGGCACTGAAGCTTTCTTT; CDR3 protein: CASSIPGGFGTEAFF